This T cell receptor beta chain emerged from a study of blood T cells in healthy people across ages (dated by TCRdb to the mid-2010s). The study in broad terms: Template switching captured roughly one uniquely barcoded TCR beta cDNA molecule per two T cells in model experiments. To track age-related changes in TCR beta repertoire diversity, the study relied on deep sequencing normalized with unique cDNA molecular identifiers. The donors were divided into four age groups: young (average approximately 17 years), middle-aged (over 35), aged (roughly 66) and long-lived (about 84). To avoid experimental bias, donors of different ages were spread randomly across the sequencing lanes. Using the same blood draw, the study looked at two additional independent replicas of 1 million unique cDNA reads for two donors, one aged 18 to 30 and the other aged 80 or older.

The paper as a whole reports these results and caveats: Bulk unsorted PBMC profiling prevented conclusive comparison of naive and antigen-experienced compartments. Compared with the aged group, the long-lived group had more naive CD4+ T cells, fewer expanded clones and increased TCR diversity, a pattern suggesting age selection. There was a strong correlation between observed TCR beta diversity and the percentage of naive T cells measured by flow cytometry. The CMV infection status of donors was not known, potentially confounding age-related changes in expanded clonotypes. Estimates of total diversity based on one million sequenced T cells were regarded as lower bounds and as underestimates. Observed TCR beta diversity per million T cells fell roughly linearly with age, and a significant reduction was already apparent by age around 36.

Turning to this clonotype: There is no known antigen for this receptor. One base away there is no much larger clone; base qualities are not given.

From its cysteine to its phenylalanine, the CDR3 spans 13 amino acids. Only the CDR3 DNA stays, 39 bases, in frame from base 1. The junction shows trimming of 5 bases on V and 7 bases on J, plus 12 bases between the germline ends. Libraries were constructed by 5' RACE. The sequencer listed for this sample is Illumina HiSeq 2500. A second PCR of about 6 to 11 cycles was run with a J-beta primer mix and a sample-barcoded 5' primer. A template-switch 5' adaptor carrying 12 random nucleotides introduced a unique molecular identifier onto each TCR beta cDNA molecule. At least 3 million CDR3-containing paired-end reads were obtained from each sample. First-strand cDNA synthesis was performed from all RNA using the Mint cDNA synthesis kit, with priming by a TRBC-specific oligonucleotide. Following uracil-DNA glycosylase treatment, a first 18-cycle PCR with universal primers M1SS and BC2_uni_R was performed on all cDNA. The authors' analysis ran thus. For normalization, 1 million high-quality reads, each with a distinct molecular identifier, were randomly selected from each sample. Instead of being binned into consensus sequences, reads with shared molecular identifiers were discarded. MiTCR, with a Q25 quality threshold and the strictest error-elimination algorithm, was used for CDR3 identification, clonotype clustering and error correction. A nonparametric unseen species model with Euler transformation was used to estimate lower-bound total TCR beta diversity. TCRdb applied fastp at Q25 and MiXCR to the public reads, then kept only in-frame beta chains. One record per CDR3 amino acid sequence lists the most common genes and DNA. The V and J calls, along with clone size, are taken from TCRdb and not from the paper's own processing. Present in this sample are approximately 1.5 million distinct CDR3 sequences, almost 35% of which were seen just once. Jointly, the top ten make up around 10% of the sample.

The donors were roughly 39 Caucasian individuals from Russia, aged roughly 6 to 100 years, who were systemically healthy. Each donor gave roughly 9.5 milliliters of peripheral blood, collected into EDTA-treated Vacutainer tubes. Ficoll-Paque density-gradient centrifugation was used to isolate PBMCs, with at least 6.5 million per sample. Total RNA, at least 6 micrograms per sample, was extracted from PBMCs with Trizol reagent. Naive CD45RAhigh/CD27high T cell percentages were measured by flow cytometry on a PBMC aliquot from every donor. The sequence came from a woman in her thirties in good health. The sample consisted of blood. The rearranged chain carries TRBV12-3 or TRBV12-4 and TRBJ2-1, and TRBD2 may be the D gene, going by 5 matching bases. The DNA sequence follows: TGTGCCAGCAGTCCTCTCCGGAGGAATGAGCAGTTCTTC. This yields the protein CASSPLRRNEQFF.